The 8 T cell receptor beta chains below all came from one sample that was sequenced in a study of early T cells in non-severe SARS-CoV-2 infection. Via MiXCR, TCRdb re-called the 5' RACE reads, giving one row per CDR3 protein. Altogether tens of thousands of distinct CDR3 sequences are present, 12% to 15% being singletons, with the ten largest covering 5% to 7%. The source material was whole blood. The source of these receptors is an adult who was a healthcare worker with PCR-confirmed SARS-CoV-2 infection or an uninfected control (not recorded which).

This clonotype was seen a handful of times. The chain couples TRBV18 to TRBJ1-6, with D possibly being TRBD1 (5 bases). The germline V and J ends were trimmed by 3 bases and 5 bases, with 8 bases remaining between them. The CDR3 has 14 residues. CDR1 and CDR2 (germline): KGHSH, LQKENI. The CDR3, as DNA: TGTGCCAGCTCACCGGGGACGGATAATTCACCCCTCCACTTT. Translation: CASSPGTDNSPLHF.

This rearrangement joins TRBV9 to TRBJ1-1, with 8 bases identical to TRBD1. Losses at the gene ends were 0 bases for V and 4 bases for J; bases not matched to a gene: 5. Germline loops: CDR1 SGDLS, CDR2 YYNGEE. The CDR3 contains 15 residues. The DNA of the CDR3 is TGTGCCAGCAGCGTAGGTCGGCAGGGGGCCACTGAAGCTTTCTTT. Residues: CASSVGRQGATEAFF. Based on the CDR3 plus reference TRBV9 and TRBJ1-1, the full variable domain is DSGVTQTPKHLITATGQRVTLRCSPRSGDLSVYWYQQSLDQGLQFLIQYYNGEERAKGNILERFSAQQFPDLHSELNLSSLELGDSALYFCASSVGRQGATEAFFGQGTRLTVV.

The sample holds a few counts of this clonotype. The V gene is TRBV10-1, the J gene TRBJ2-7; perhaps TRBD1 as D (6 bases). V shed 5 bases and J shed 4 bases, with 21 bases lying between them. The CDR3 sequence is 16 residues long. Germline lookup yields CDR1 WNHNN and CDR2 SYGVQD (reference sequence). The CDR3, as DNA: TGCGCCAGCAGTTTAGTACCCCGGACAGTGACTTACGAGCAGTACTTC. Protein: CASSLVPRTVTYEQYF.

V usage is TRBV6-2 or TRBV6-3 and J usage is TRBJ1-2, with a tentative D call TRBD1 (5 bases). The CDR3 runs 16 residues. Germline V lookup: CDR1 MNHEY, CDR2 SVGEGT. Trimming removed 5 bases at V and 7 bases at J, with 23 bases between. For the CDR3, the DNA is TGTGCCAGCAGTCCTCTCGGACACCCGGGTTATCCTGGCTACACCTTC. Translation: CASSPLGHPGYPGYTF.

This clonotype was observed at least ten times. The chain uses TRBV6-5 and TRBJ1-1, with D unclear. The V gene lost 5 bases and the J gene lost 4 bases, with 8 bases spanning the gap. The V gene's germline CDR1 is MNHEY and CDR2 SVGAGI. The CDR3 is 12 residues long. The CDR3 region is CASSILGTEAFF. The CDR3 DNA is TGTGCCAGCAGTATCTTGGGCACTGAAGCTTTCTTT.

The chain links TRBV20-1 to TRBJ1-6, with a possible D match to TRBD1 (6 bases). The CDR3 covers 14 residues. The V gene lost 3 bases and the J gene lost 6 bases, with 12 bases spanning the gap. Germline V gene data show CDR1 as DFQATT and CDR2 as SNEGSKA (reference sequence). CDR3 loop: CSARGGLSNSPLHF. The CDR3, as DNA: TGCAGTGCTAGGGGGGGCCTCAGTAATTCACCCCTCCACTTT.

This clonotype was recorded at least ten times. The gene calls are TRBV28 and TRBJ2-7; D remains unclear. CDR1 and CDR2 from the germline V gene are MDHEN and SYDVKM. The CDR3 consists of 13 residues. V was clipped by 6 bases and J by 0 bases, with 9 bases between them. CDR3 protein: CASRQPTSYEQYF. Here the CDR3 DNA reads TGTGCCAGCAGACAGCCAACCTCCTACGAGCAGTACTTC.

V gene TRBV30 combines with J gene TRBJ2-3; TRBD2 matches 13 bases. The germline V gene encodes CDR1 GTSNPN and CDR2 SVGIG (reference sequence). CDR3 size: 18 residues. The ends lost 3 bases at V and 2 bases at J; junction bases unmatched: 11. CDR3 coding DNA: TGTGCCTGGAGCCAAGCCCCGGGACTAGCGGGGTACACAGATACGCAGTATTTT. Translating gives CAWSQAPGLAGYTDTQYF. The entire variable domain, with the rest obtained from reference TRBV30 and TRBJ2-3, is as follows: SQTIHQWPATLVQPVGSPLSLECTVEGTSNPNLYWYRQAAGRGLQLLFYSVGIGQISSEVPQNLSASRPQDRQFILSSKKLLLSDSGFYLCAWSQAPGLAGYTDTQYFGPGTRLTVL.